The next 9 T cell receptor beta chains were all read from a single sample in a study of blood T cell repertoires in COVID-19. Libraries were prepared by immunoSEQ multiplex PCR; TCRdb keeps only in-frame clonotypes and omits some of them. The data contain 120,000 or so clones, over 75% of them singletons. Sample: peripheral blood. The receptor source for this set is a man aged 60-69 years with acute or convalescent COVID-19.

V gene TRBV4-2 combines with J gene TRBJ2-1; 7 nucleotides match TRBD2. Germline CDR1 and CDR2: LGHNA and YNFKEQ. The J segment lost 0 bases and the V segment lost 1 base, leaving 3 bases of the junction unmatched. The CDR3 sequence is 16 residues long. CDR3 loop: CASSQGGGSSYNEQFF. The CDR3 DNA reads TGTGCCAGCAGCCAAGGAGGCGGGAGCTCCTACAATGAGCAGTTCTTC.

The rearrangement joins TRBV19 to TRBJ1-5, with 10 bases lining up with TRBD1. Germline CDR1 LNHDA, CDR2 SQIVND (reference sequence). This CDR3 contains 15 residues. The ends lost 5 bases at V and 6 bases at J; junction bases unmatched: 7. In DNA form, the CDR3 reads TGTGCCAGTAGTCCCCAGACAGGGGGCGGTCAGCCCCAGCATTTT. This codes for CASSPQTGGGQPQHF.

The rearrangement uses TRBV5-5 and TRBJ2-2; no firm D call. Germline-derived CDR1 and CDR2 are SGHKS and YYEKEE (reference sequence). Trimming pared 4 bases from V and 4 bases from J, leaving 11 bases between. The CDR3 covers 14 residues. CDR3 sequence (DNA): TGTGCCAGCAGCCTCGTACTTACCACCGGGGAGCTGTTTTTT. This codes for CASSLVLTTGELFF.

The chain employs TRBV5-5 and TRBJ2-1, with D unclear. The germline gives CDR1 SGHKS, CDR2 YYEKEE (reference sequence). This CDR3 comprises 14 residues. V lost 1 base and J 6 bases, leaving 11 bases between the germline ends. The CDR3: CASSLTGRSNEQFF. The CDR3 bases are TGTGCCAGCAGCTTGACGGGTCGGTCCAATGAGCAGTTCTTC.

CDR3 bases: TGTGCCAGCAGTCCTGGAATGGAGGGGAATCAGCCCCAGCATTTT. Translated, it gives CASSPGMEGNQPQHF. V gene TRBV28 combines with J gene TRBJ1-5; TRBD1 might be the D (5 bases). The CDR3 length is 15 residues. Trimming shortened V by 5 bases and J by 4 bases, and 15 bases separated the two germline ends. Germline values: CDR1 MDHEN, CDR2 SYDVKM.

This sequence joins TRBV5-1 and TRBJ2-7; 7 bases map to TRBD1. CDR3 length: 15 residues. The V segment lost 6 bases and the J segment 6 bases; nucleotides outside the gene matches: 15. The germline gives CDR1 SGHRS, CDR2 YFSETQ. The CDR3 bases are TGCGCCAGCAACGCCCCGGAACAGGGGATGGGCGAGCAGTACTTC. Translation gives CASNAPEQGMGEQYF.

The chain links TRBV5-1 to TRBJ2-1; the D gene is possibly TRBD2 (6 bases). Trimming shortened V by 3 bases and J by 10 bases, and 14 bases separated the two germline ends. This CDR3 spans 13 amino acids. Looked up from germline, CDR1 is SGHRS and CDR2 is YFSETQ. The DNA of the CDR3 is TGCGCCAGCAGCTCTGCCGACCGGGGGGAGCAGTTCTTC. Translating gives CASSSADRGEQFF.

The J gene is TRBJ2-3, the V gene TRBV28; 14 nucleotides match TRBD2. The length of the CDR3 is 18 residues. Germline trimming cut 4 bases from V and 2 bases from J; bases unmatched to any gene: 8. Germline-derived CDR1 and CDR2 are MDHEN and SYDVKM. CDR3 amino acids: CASSSTGTSGSLTDTQYF. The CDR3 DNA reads TGTGCCAGCAGTTCAACCGGGACTAGCGGGAGTCTCACAGATACGCAGTATTTT.

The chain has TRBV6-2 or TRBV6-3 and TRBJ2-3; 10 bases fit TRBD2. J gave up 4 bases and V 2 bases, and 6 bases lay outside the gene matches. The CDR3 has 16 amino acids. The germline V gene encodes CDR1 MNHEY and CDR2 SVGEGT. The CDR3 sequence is CASSYGSGRFSDTQYF. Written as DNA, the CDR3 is TGTGCCAGCAGTTACGGTAGCGGGAGGTTTTCAGATACGCAGTATTTT.